This record covers a single T cell receptor beta chain. Its matching antigen is unknown. This sample is drawn from a study of T-cell memory formation after mild COVID-19. Points from the study as a whole: Largely, contracting CD4+ clones fell within CM and EM, and contracting CD8+ clones within EMRA.

The germline CDR1 and CDR2 sequences are KGHDR and SFDVKD. J gave up 8 bases and V 4 bases, and 8 bases lay outside the gene matches. The CDR3 totals 14 residues. TCRdb used MiXCR to reprocess the 5' RACE reads, holding one entry per CDR3 protein. The data hold about 150,000 distinct CDR3 sequences, with about 15% observed a single time. The source is an adult woman who had mild COVID-19 (a few samples of this study predate the infection). Cell type and time point are not known. The J gene is TRBJ1-1, the V gene TRBV24-1; 8 bases line up with TRBD1. The sample consisted of PBMCs or a T cell subset sorted from them (not recorded which). The CDR3 spells CATSDPGQGAEAFF. The CDR3 region has the DNA TGTGCCACCAGTGACCCAGGACAGGGAGCGGAAGCTTTCTTT.